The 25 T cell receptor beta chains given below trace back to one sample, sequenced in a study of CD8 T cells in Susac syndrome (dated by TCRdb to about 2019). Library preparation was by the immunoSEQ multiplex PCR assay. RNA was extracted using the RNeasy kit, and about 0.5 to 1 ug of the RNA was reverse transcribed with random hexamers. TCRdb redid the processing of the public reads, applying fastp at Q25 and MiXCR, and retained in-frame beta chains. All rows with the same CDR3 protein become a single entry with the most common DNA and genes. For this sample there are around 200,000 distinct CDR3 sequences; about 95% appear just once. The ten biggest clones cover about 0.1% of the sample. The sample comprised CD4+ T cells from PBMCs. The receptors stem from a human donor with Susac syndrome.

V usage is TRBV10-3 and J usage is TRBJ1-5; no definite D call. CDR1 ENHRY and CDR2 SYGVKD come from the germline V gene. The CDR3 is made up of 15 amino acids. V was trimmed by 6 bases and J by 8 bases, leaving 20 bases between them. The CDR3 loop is CAIRDGLANGKPQHF. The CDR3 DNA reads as TGTGCCATCAGGGACGGCTTAGCAAATGGGAAGCCCCAGCATTTT.

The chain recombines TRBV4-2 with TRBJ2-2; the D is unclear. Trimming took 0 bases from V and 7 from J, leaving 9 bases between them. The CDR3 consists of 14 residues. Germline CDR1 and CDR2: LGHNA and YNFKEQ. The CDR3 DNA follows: TGTGCCAGCAGCCAAGAGGGAAACCGCGGGGAGCTGTTTTTT. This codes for CASSQEGNRGELFF.

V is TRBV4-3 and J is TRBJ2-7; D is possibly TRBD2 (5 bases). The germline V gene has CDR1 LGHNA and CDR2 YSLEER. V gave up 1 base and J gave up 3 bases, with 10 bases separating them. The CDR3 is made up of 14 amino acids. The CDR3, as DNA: TGCGCCAGCAGCCAAGTGAGGGAGAACTACGAGCAGTACTTC. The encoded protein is CASSQVRENYEQYF.

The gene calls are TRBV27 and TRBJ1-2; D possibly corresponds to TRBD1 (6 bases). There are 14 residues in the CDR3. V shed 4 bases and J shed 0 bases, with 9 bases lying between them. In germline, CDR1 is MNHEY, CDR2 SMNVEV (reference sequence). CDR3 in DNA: TGTGCCAGCAGTTCCCAGGGGCCTAACTATGGCTACACCTTC. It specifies CASSSQGPNYGYTF.

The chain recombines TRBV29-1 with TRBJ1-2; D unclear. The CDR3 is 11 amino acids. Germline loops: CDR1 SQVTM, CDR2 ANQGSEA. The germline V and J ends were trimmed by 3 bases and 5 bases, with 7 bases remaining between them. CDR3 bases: TGCAGCGTTGAGACCACTTATGGCTACACCTTC. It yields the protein CSVETTYGYTF.

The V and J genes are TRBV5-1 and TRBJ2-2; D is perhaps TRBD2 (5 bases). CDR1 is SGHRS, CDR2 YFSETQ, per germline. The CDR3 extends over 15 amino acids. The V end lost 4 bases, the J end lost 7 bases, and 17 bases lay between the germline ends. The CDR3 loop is CASSTLTGDGGELFF. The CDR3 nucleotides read TGCGCCAGCAGCACGCTTACCGGGGATGGCGGGGAGCTGTTTTTT. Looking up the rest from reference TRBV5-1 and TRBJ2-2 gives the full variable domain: KAGVTQTPRYLIKTRGQQVTLSCSPISGHRSVSWYQQTPGQGLQFLFEYFSETQRNKGNFPGRFSGRQFSNSRSEMNVSTLELGDSALYLCASSTLTGDGGELFFGEGSRLTVL.

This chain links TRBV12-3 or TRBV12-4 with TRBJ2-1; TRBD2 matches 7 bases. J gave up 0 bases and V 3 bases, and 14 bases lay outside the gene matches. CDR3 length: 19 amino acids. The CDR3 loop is CASSFRAGSTRSSYNEQFF. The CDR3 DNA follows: TGTGCCAGCAGTTTTCGAGCGGGGTCGACTCGGAGCTCCTACAATGAGCAGTTCTTC.

The CDR3 bases are TGTGCCAGCAGGGACGACTCCTACAATGAGCAGTTCTTC. It encodes CASRDDSYNEQFF. The V gene is TRBV2, the J gene TRBJ2-1; D remains unclear. Germline values: CDR1 SNHLY, CDR2 FYNNEI. V dropped 6 bases and J dropped 0 bases, with 6 bases sitting between them. The CDR3 totals 13 residues.

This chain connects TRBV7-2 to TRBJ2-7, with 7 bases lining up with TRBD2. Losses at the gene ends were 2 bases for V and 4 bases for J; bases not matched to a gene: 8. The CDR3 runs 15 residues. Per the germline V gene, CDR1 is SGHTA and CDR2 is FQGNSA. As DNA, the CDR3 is TGTGCCAGCAGCTTAACCAGCGGGAATCGGTACGAGCAGTACTTC. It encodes CASSLTSGNRYEQYF.

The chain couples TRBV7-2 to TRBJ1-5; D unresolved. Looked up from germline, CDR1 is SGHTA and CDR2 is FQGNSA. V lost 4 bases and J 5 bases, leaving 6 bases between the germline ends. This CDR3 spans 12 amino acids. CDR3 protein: CASSSQYQPQHF. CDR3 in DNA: TGTGCCAGCAGCTCCCAATATCAGCCCCAGCATTTT.

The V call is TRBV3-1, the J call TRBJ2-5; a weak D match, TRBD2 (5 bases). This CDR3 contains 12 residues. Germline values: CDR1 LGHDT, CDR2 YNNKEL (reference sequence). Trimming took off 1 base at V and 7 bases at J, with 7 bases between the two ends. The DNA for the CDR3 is TGTGCCAGCAGCCAAGCTAGCTGGACCCAGTACTTC. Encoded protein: CASSQASWTQYF.

The DNA for the CDR3 is TGTGCCAGCAGTATCTTGACAGGGCGGCAAGAGACCCAGTACTTC. Translating it yields CASSILTGRQETQYF. The chain is built from TRBV7-6 and TRBJ2-5; TRBD1 agrees at 7 bases. The CDR3 covers 15 residues. The germline CDR1 and CDR2 sequences are SGHVS and FNYEAQ. V lost 6 bases to trimming and J lost 2 bases; unmatched junction nucleotides: 9.

CDR3 sequence reads: CASSHGVLGEQYF. DNA of the CDR3: TGTGCCAGCAGCCACGGGGTACTGGGTGAGCAGTACTTC. J is TRBJ2-7 and V is TRBV7-9; possible D gene TRBD2, 5 bases. The CDR3 has 13 amino acids. Germline loops: CDR1 SEHNR, CDR2 FQNEAQ (reference sequence). Deletions cut 5 bases from V and 7 bases from J, with 15 bases between.

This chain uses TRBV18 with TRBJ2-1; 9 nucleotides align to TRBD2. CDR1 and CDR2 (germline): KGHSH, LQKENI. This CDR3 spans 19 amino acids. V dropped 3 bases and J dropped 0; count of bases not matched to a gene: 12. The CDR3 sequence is CASSPNHRTSVFSYNEQFF. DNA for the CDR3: TGTGCCAGCTCACCGAACCACAGGACTAGCGTATTCTCCTACAATGAGCAGTTCTTC. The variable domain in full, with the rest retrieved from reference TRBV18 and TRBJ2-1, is NAGVMQNPRHLVRRRGQEARLRCSPMKGHSHVYWYRQLPEEGLKFMVYLQKENIIDESGMPKERFSAEFPKEGPSILRIQQVVRGDSAAYFCASSPNHRTSVFSYNEQFFGPGTRLTVL.

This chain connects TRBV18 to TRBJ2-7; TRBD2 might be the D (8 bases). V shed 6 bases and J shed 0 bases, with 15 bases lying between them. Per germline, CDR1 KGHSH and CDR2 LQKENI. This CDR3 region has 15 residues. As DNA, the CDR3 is TGTGCCAGCTCCTCGGGAGGGACAGTCTCCTACGAGCAGTACTTC. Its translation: CASSSGGTVSYEQYF.

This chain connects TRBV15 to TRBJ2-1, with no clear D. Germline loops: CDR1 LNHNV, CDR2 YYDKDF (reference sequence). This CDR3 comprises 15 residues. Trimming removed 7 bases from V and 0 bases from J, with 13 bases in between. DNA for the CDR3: TGTGCCACCAACCCGGATGAGAGCTCCTACAATGAGCAGTTCTTC. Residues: CATNPDESSYNEQFF.

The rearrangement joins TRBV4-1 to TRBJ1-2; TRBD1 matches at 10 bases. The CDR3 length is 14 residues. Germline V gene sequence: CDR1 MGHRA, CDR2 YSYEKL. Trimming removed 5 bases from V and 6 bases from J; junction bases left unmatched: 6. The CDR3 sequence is CASSDRTGGDGYTF. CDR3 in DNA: TGCGCCAGCAGCGACCGGACAGGGGGGGATGGCTACACCTTC.

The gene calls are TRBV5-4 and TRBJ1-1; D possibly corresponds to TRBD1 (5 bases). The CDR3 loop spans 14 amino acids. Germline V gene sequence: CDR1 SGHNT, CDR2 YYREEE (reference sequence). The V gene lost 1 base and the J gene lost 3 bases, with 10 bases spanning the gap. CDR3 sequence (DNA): TGTGCCAGCAGCTTGCCACCGGGGGACACTGAAGCTTTCTTT. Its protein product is CASSLPPGDTEAFF.

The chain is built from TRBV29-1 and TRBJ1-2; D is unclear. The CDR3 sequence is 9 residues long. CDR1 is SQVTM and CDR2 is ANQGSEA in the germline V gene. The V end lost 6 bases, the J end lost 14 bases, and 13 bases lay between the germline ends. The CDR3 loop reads CSVLEGYTF. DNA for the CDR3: TGCAGCGTACTCGAAGGATATACCTTC.

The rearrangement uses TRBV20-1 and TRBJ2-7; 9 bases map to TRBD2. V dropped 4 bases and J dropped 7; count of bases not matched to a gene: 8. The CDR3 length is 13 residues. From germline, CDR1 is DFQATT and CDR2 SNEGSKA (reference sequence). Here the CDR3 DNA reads TGCAGTGCTACAAGGGGACTAGCAGTGGAGCAGTACTTC. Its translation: CSATRGLAVEQYF.

The CDR3 loop reads CASSLDGGGVDGYTF. CDR3 DNA sequence: TGTGCCAGCAGCTTAGATGGGGGGGGTGTAGATGGCTACACCTTC. The gene calls are TRBV7-2 and TRBJ1-2, with D possibly being TRBD1 (5 bases). CDR3 length: 15 residues. CDR1 and CDR2 from the germline V gene are SGHTA and FQGNSA. Trimming took 1 base from V and 6 from J, leaving 15 bases between them.

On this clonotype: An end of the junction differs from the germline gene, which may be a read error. For the CDR3, the DNA is TGTGCCAGCAGCTTGCTTGGGGTTGGGGGCCCTGAAGCTCTCTTT. Amino acids: CASSLLGVGGPEALF. The chain employs TRBV5-6 and TRBJ1-1, with a possible D match to TRBD1 (6 bases). The germline V gene has CDR1 SGHDT and CDR2 YYEEEE. This CDR3 comprises 15 residues.

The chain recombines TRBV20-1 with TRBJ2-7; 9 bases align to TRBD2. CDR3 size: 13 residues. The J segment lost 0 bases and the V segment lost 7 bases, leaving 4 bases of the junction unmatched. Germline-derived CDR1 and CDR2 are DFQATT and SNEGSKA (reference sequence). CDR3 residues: CSEKTSGSYEQYF. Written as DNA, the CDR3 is TGCAGTGAAAAGACTAGCGGCTCCTACGAGCAGTACTTC.

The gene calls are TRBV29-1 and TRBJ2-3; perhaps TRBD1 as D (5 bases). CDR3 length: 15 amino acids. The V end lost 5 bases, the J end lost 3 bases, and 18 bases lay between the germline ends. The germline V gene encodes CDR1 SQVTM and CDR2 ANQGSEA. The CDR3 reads CSVMRVGAGTDTQYF. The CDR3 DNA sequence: TGCAGCGTTATGCGTGTAGGGGCAGGTACAGATACGCAGTATTTT.

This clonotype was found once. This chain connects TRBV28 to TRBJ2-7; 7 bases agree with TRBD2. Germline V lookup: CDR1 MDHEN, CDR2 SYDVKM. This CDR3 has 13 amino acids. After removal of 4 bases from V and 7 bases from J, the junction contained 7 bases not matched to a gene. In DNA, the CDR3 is TGTGCCAGCAGTTCAGCGGGGTTATGGGAGCAGTACTTC. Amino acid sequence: CASSSAGLWEQYF. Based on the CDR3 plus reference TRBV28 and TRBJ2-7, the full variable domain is DVKVTQSSRYLVKRTGEKVFLECVQDMDHENMFWYRQDPGLGLRLIYFSYDVKMKEKGDIPEGYSVSREKKERFSLILESASTNQTSMYLCASSSAGLWEQYFGPGTRLTVT.